This TCR beta chain was captured in a study of OX40 agonist ivuxolimab in advanced cancers. General notes on the study: Ivuxolimab was an agonistic, fully human IgG2 monoclonal antibody directed against OX40 (CD134), a costimulatory receptor. The purpose of peripheral TCRbeta sequencing was to test whether ivuxolimab changed TCR sequence diversity and led to clonal T-cell expansion. Intravenous ivuxolimab was administered to patients every 2 weeks at six dose levels: 0.01, 0.1, 0.3, 1.5, 3 and 10 mg/kg. In the dose-escalation cohort, around four fifths of patients were male, and the mean age was around 65 years with a range of about 20 to 80. Prior anti-PD-1, anti-PD-L1 or anti-CTLA-4 therapy was permitted, and checkpoint inhibitors had been received by 30% to 40% of dose-escalation patients. The paper describes the monotherapy dose-escalation part (N ≈ 52 patients) of the phase I trial of ivuxolimab. Of the approximately 50 dose-escalation patients, hepatocellular carcinoma was present in around 20, melanoma in roughly 15, renal cell carcinoma in 9 and head and neck cancer in 9. Partial responses occurred in three dose-escalation patients: two with cutaneous melanoma and one with hepatocellular carcinoma. General study outcomes and caveats: At doses from 0.1 to 3.0 mg/kg, clonal expansion was seen in both CD4+ and CD8+ blood T cells between baseline and week 6. The antigen specificity of the clonally expanded peripheral T cells was not determined. On average, CD8+ T cells showed more expanded clones than CD4+ T cells after ivuxolimab. In the 0.1-3.0 mg/kg groups, partial responders were among the patients with the lowest normalized peripheral clonal expansion, particularly in CD8+ T cells. Low levels of normalized T-cell clonal expansion were also seen in some patients who did not respond.

Only one count was recorded for this clone. It lacks a known antigen. The sample holds no much larger clone one base away, and base qualities are not on file. The trial excluded patients who had a history of autoimmune disease or were on systemic immunosuppression. Peripheral blood for TCR sequencing was drawn from every dose cohort at baseline, at cycle 4 day 1 and at cycle 7 day 1. Samples came from an open-label, multicenter, first-in-human phase I dose-escalation trial of ivuxolimab. The trial enrolled adults with locally advanced or metastatic head and neck squamous cell, hepatocellular, melanoma or renal cell carcinoma. CD4+ and CD8+ T cells were sorted separately from peripheral blood before TCR sequencing. To sequence the TCRbeta CDR3 region, genomic DNA was isolated from the sorted cells. The immunoSEQ Assay was used to sequence the TCRbeta CDR3 regions. This immuneACCESS table, as held by TCRdb, lists in-frame sequences with V and J called but not all clones. Of the missing ones, under half trace to an unresolved V gene in checked studies; the others have no known cause. The sample profile shows tens of thousands of clones; 82% of them were found once. The top ten clonotypes cover about a fifth of the sample.

From V the trimming removes 7 bases and from J it removes 3 bases, while the gene matches leave 4 bases of the junction unaccounted for. The CDR3 numbers 13 residues from cysteine through phenylalanine. Only the CDR3 portion is preserved as DNA: 39 bases, with reading frame beginning at the first base. In the germline V gene, CDR1 corresponds to ENHRY and CDR2 to SYGVKD. The chain is made from TRBV10-3 and TRBJ1-1, and 8 junctional nucleotides match TRBD1. The clonotype originates from an adult with an advanced solid tumor such as melanoma, head and neck, liver or kidney cancer. The material sequenced was CD4+ or CD8+ T cells sorted from blood, taken in a trial of the OX40 agonist ivuxolimab. The bases are TGTGCCATCAAGACGACAGGGGACACTGAAGCTTTCTTT. It encodes CAIKTTGDTEAFF.